The 30 T cell receptor beta chains listed next were all sequenced from one sample in a study of blood T cell repertoires in COVID-19. The table came from immunoSEQ multiplex PCR; TCRdb's copy has only in-frame clones and leaves some out. This sample carries about 140,000 clones, approximately 86% of them seen once, and the ten largest clones take less than 2%. The sequencing input was peripheral blood. These receptor sequences come from a woman aged 55-69 years with acute or convalescent COVID-19.

The gene calls are TRBV7-9 and TRBJ2-5; TRBD1 aligns across 7 bases. Germline CDR1 and CDR2: SEHNR and FQNEAQ (reference sequence). The CDR3 has 16 amino acids. V was pared by 4 bases and J by 5 bases, with 13 bases of the junction left unmatched. The CDR3 here is CASSSSDRVYGETQYF. The DNA of the CDR3 is TGTGCCAGCAGCTCATCTGACAGGGTGTACGGGGAGACCCAGTACTTC.

The chain joins TRBV5-6 to TRBJ1-3; possibly TRBD1 for D (6 bases). Looked up from germline, CDR1 is SGHDT and CDR2 is YYEEEE. Trimming shortened V by 3 bases and J by 4 bases, and 11 bases separated the two germline ends. The CDR3 runs 14 residues. DNA of the CDR3: TGTGCCAGCAGCTCCTCCGGGACAGGAAACACCATATATTTT. Its translation is CASSSSGTGNTIYF.

J is TRBJ1-1 and V is TRBV5-1; 7 positions match TRBD1. This CDR3 is built from 14 residues. The germline V gene has CDR1 SGHRS and CDR2 YFSETQ. V dropped 9 bases and J dropped 10; count of bases not matched to a gene: 18. The CDR3 nucleotides read TGCGCCACCCGGGACAGCGATATACCGGAGGGAGCTTTCTTT. Its protein product is CATRDSDIPEGAFF. Full variable domain (outside the CDR3, taken from reference TRBV5-1 and TRBJ1-1): KAGVTQTPRYLIKTRGQQVTLSCSPISGHRSVSWYQQTPGQGLQFLFEYFSETQRNKGNFPGRFSGRQFSNSRSEMNVSTLELGDSALYLCATRDSDIPEGAFFGQGTRLTVV.

The rearrangement links TRBV6-6 to TRBJ2-7; TRBD1 agrees at 9 bases. CDR3 length equals 15 residues. V trimming: 5 bases; J trimming: 3 bases; junction bases outside the gene matches: 8. From germline, CDR1 is MNHNY and CDR2 SVGAGI (reference sequence). This chain's CDR3 is CASSARQGGNYEQYF. The CDR3 DNA is TGTGCCAGCAGTGCCCGACAGGGGGGGAACTACGAGCAGTACTTC.

In this sample, this clone turned up a few times. Other DNA sequences in the sample encode the same CDR3. The chain combines TRBV27 with TRBJ2-7; weak D call: TRBD2 (5 bases). The CDR3 spans 13 residues. CDR1 and CDR2 from the germline V gene are MNHEY and SMNVEV (reference sequence). Trimming stripped 5 bases from V and 4 bases from J, with 12 bases between. The CDR3 spells CASSPARDYEQYF. As DNA, the CDR3 is TGTGCCAGCAGTCCAGCGAGGGATTACGAGCAGTACTTC.

The chain is built from TRBV5-4 and TRBJ2-7, with 10 bases aligning to TRBD2. This CDR3 spans 15 amino acids. V gave up 4 bases and J gave up 0 bases; unmatched junction bases: 4. Germline-derived CDR1 and CDR2 are SGHNT and YYREEE (reference sequence). CDR3 in amino acids: CASSTGLAASYEQYF. DNA of the CDR3: TGTGCCAGCAGCACCGGACTAGCGGCCTCCTACGAGCAGTACTTC.

The V and J genes are TRBV5-1 and TRBJ2-3, with D possibly matching TRBD1 (6 bases). Germline CDR1 and CDR2: SGHRS and YFSETQ. Trimming took off 4 bases at V and 5 bases at J, with 17 bases between the two ends. CDR3 size: 15 residues. DNA for the CDR3: TGCGCCAGCAGCCCTTGGACAGCCAGTGGAGATACGCAGTATTTT. It is translated as CASSPWTASGDTQYF.

V and J are TRBV5-1 and TRBJ1-5, with D uncertain. Germline CDR1 SGHRS, CDR2 YFSETQ. Trimming stripped 1 base from V and 3 bases from J, with 11 bases between. The CDR3 is 15 amino acids. The CDR3 nucleotides are TGCGCCAGCAGCTTGTACCCACGGGACAATCAGCCCCAGCATTTT. As protein: CASSLYPRDNQPQHF. Drawing the rest from reference TRBV5-1 and TRBJ1-5, the complete variable domain is KAGVTQTPRYLIKTRGQQVTLSCSPISGHRSVSWYQQTPGQGLQFLFEYFSETQRNKGNFPGRFSGRQFSNSRSEMNVSTLELGDSALYLCASSLYPRDNQPQHFGDGTRLSIL.

The chain is built from TRBV5-1 and TRBJ2-7, with TRBD1 as a possible D gene (6 bases). The V end lost 4 bases, the J end lost 0 bases, and 14 bases lay between the germline ends. Germline values: CDR1 SGHRS, CDR2 YFSETQ. The CDR3 is made up of 15 amino acids. In nucleotides, the CDR3 is TGCGCCAGCAGCAGTGGACAGACCAGCTCCTACGAGCAGTACTTC. Residues: CASSSGQTSSYEQYF.

The chain combines TRBV3-1 (or the pseudogene TRBV3-2) with TRBJ2-5; the D gene is possibly TRBD2 (6 bases). V gave up 4 bases and J gave up 4 bases, with 19 bases separating them. The CDR3 consists of 16 residues. Germline V CDR1 and CDR2: LGHDT, YNNKEL (reference sequence). The CDR3 region is CASSPEGGAWGETQYF. The CDR3 DNA reads TGTGCCAGCAGCCCCGAAGGAGGGGCTTGGGGAGAGACCCAGTACTTC.

V usage is TRBV5-4 and J usage is TRBJ2-1, with 10 bases matching TRBD2. The J segment lost 3 bases and the V segment lost 2 bases, leaving 2 bases of the junction unmatched. Germline lookup yields CDR1 SGHNT and CDR2 YYREEE (reference sequence). The CDR3 has 15 amino acids. The CDR3 region is CASSLAGGDYNEQFF. As DNA, the CDR3 is TGTGCCAGCAGCTTAGCGGGGGGGGACTACAATGAGCAGTTCTTC.

A few counts support this clone. The V gene is TRBV7-2, the J gene TRBJ2-2; D possibly corresponds to TRBD2 (5 bases). The CDR3 is 13 residues long. With 1 base removed from V and 13 bases from J, the gap between germline ends came to 13 bases. Germline assignment: CDR1 SGHTA and CDR2 FQGNSA. CDR3 sequence reads: CASSLGFSRGLFF. Here the CDR3 DNA reads TGTGCCAGCAGCTTAGGCTTTAGTCGGGGGCTGTTTTTT.

The chain is built from TRBV7-6 and TRBJ2-7, with TRBD2 matching over 8 bases. Germline trimming cut 0 bases from V and 5 bases from J; bases unmatched to any gene: 9. The germline V gene encodes CDR1 SGHVS and CDR2 FNYEAQ. The CDR3 is 16 amino acids. As DNA, the CDR3 is TGTGCCAGCAGCTTAGCAGGACGGGGGGGCCGCGACGAGCAGTACTTC. The encoded protein is CASSLAGRGGRDEQYF.

This clone was found a few times. The gene calls are TRBV7-2 and TRBJ2-7; 10 bases fit TRBD1. There are 18 residues in the CDR3. Germline values: CDR1 SGHTA, CDR2 FQGNSA. The trim removed 4 bases at V and 3 bases at J, leaving 15 bases unmatched. The CDR3 spells CASSSRQGASYARYEQYF. Here the CDR3 DNA reads TGTGCCAGCAGCTCCCGACAGGGGGCATCATACGCGCGCTACGAGCAGTACTTC.

This clone was observed a single time. The chain carries TRBV4-1 and TRBJ1-5, with D possibly being TRBD1 (5 bases). The CDR3 totals 13 residues. The ends were cut back, 1 base at V and 5 bases at J, with 6 bases in the middle. Per the germline V gene, CDR1 is MGHRA and CDR2 is YSYEKL. The CDR3 spells CASSQGRDQPQHF. The CDR3, as DNA: TGCGCCAGCAGCCAAGGCAGGGATCAGCCCCAGCATTTT.

The chain is built from TRBV6-6 and TRBJ2-3; perhaps TRBD1 as D (6 bases). V was shortened by 2 bases and J by 0 bases, with 12 bases between the two germline ends. Germline V gives CDR1 MNHNY, CDR2 SVGAGI (reference sequence). This CDR3 region has 16 residues. The chain's CDR3 is CASSYPRTGSTDTQYF. CDR3 nucleotides: TGTGCCAGCAGTTACCCTAGAACAGGGAGCACAGATACGCAGTATTTT.

V usage is TRBV30 and J usage is TRBJ1-6; D is uncertain. Germline loops: CDR1 GTSNPN, CDR2 SVGIG (reference sequence). This CDR3 spans 11 amino acids. V was trimmed by 5 bases and J by 7 bases, leaving 6 bases between them. CDR3: CAWERNSPLHF. CDR3 DNA sequence: TGTGCCTGGGAGAGAAATTCACCCCTCCACTTT.

V usage is TRBV3-1 (or the pseudogene TRBV3-2) and J usage is TRBJ2-1; 11 nucleotides match TRBD2. The CDR3 has 14 residues. V lost 1 base and J lost 8; bases outside the gene matches: 1. Germline CDR1 is LGHDT and CDR2 is YNNKEL (reference sequence). CDR3: CASSQGLAGHEQFF. The CDR3 DNA reads as TGTGCCAGCAGCCAAGGACTAGCGGGGCATGAGCAGTTCTTC.

This CDR3 is CASRKGTGDPYEQYF. The DNA of the CDR3 is TGTGCCAGCAGGAAAGGGACAGGAGACCCCTACGAGCAGTACTTC. This chain joins TRBV28 and TRBJ2-7, with 8 bases aligning to TRBD1. Germline-derived CDR1 and CDR2 are MDHEN and SYDVKM. The CDR3 runs to 15 residues. Germline trimming cut 6 bases from V and 2 bases from J; bases unmatched to any gene: 9. The full variable domain, in which reference TRBV28 and TRBJ2-7 provide the parts outside the CDR3, is DVKVTQSSRYLVKRTGEKVFLECVQDMDHENMFWYRQDPGLGLRLIYFSYDVKMKEKGDIPEGYSVSREKKERFSLILESASTNQTSMYLCASRKGTGDPYEQYFGPGTRLTVT.

A few counts support this clone. V and J are TRBV30 and TRBJ1-3; TRBD1 aligns across 8 bases. V lost 6 bases, J lost 0 bases, and 7 bases stayed unmatched. Germline V gene lookup returns CDR1 GTSNPN and CDR2 SVGIG (reference sequence). There are 15 residues in the CDR3. In DNA form, the CDR3 reads TGTGCCTGCCGGACAGGGTCAAACTCTGGAAACACCATATATTTT. This encodes CACRTGSNSGNTIYF.

V usage is TRBV11-3 and J usage is TRBJ2-1; 7 positions agree with TRBD2. V shed 1 base and J 7 bases; nucleotides not matched to a gene: 7. The germline V gene encodes CDR1 SGHNT and CDR2 YENEEA. The CDR3 is 15 residues long. CDR3 bases: TGTGCCAGCAGCTTAGGGGGAGGGTTGGCTAATGAGCAGTTCTTC. This encodes CASSLGGGLANEQFF.

The chain recombines TRBV7-2 with TRBJ2-5; D not certain. This CDR3 region has 12 residues. Germline CDR1 is SGHTA and CDR2 is FQGNSA. The ends were cut back, 3 bases at V and 4 bases at J, with 6 bases in the middle. Here the CDR3 DNA reads TGTGCCAGCAGCTTCTCTCGAGAGACCCAGTACTTC. This translates into CASSFSRETQYF.

The chain links TRBV2 to TRBJ1-4; 7 positions agree with TRBD1. Germline loops: CDR1 SNHLY, CDR2 FYNNEI. The CDR3 length is 14 residues. J gave up 7 bases and V 5 bases, and 7 bases lay outside the gene matches. Here the CDR3 reads CASSRQGWGEKLFF. The DNA of the CDR3 is TGTGCCAGCAGTCGACAGGGTTGGGGTGAAAAACTGTTTTTT.

This chain uses TRBV7-3 with TRBJ2-2; 7 nucleotides agree with TRBD1. V was pared by 5 bases and J by 4 bases, with 7 bases of the junction left unmatched. This CDR3 region has 15 residues. CDR1 and CDR2 (germline): SGHTA, FQGTGA. The CDR3 bases are TGTGCCAGCAGCCGAGAGGGGGCTGGCACCGGGGAGCTGTTTTTT. This gives the protein CASSREGAGTGELFF.

This chain uses TRBV7-6 with TRBJ1-2, with a tentative D call TRBD1 (6 bases). This CDR3 has 14 residues. CDR1 and CDR2 from the germline V gene are SGHVS and FNYEAQ. Trimming pared 4 bases from V and 6 bases from J, leaving 15 bases between. The CDR3 DNA reads TGTGCCAGCAGCTCACAGGGCGGATTCGATGGCTACACCTTC. This encodes CASSSQGGFDGYTF.

This clone was recorded only once. The chain is built from TRBV18 and TRBJ1-2; D unresolved. The CDR3 runs to 12 residues. The germline gives CDR1 KGHSH, CDR2 LQKENI. The germline V and J ends were trimmed by 4 bases and 10 bases, with 13 bases remaining between them. CDR3 residues: CASSQPPADYTF. CDR3 DNA sequence: TGTGCCAGCTCACAGCCCCCTGCGGACTACACCTTC.

This chain links TRBV9 with TRBJ1-1; D remains ambiguous. The germline V gene encodes CDR1 SGDLS and CDR2 YYNGEE. V lost 4 bases and J 3 bases, leaving 10 bases between the germline ends. CDR3 size: 13 residues. The CDR3 region is CASSSDTYTEAFF. The DNA for the CDR3 is TGTGCCAGCAGCTCAGACACGTACACTGAAGCTTTCTTT.

This rearrangement joins TRBV7-3 to TRBJ2-2, with D hard to call. The CDR3 sequence is 14 residues long. V was shortened by 4 bases and J by 6 bases, with 12 bases between the two germline ends. Germline CDR1 and CDR2: SGHTA and FQGTGA. CDR3: CASSSREVAGELFF. The CDR3 DNA sequence: TGTGCCAGCAGCTCAAGAGAAGTCGCCGGGGAGCTGTTTTTT.

The rearrangement joins TRBV3-1 (or the pseudogene TRBV3-2) to TRBJ1-4; D is unclear. Trimming took off 6 bases at V and 8 bases at J, with 13 bases between the two ends. Germline CDR1 LGHDT, CDR2 YNNKEL (reference sequence). The CDR3 length is 13 residues. Here the CDR3 reads CASSLKEGEKLFF. The CDR3 bases are TGTGCCAGCAGTCTAAAAGAGGGAGAAAAACTGTTTTTT.

V usage is TRBV5-1 and J usage is TRBJ2-5, with 13 bases lining up with TRBD2. With V trimmed by 5 bases and J by 3 bases, 7 bases remained unmatched. The CDR3 extends over 16 amino acids. The V gene's germline CDR1 is SGHRS and CDR2 YFSETQ. The CDR3 DNA follows: TGCGCCAGCAGAGAGCAACTAGCGGGGGGGAAAGAGACCCAGTACTTC. It encodes CASREQLAGGKETQYF.